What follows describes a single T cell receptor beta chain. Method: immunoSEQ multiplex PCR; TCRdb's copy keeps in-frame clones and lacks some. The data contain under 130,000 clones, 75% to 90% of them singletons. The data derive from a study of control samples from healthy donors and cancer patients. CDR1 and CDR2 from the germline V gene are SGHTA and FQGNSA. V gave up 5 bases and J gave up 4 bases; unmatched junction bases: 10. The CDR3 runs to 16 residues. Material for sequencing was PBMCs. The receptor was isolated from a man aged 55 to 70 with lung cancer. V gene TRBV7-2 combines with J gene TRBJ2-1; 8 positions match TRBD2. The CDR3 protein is CASSPRGGGRYNEQFF. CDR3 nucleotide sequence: TGTGCCAGCAGCCCTCGGGGCGGGGGGCGATACAATGAGCAGTTCTTC.